This T cell receptor beta chain was retrieved from a study of cytomegalovirus exposure and HLA in healthy donors. Trimming took off 0 bases at V and 12 bases at J, with 13 bases between the two ends. The CDR3 sequence is 12 residues long. Germline values: CDR1 SGHDT, CDR2 YYEEEE. PCR used 60 Vbeta primers and 13 Jbeta primers. Repertoires were generated with immunoSEQ multiplex PCR, while TCRdb's copy carries only in-frame clones and drops some. The sample has fewer than 250,000 clones, over 80% seen once. Findings and limits, study-wide: Sequence variants that were highly shared formed a cluster that was likely a sequencing artifact. Earlier analysis looked at TCR beta V segments, and most were productive about 87% or about 30% of the time.

Regarding this clone: Antigen unknown.

The rearrangement joins TRBV5-6 to TRBJ2-7, with TRBD1 as a possible D gene (5 bases). The material sequenced was PBMCs. This TCR was recovered from a boy aged 2 to 10 in good health and CMV-seronegative. The chain's CDR3 is CASSLGPNDRYF. CDR3 DNA sequence: TGTGCCAGCAGCTTGGGCCCTAATGACAGGTACTTC.